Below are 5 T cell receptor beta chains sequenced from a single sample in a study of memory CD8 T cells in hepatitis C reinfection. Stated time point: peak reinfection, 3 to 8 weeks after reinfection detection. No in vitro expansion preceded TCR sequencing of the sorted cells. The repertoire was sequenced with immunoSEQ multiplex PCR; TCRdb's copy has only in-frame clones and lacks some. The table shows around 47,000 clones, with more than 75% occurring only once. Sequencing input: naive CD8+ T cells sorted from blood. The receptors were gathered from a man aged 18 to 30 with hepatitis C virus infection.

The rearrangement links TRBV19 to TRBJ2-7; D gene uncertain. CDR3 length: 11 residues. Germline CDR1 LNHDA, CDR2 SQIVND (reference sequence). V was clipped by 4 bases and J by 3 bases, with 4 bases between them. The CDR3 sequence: CASSNLYEQYF. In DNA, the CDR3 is TGTGCCAGTAGTAATCTCTACGAGCAGTACTTC.

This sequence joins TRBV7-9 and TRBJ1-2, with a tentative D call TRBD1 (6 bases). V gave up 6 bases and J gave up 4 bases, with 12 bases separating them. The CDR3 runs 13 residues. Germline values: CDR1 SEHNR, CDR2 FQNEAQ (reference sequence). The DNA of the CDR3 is TGTGCCAGCAGTCCGGGGGGGCGCTATGGCTACACCTTC. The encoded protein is CASSPGGRYGYTF. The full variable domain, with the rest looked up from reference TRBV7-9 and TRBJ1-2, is DTGVSQNPRHKITKRGQNVTFRCDPISEHNRLYWYRQTLGQGPEFLTYFQNEAQLEKSRLLSDRFSAERPKGSFSTLEIQRTEQGDSAMYLCASSPGGRYGYTFGSGTRLTVV.

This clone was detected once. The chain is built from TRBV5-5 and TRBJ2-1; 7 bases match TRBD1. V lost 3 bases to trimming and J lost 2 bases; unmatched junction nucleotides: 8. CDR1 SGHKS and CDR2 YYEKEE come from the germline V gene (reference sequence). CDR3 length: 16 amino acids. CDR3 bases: TGTGCCAGCAGCTCCCACCGGGACAGAGCCTACAATGAGCAGTTCTTC. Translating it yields CASSSHRDRAYNEQFF.

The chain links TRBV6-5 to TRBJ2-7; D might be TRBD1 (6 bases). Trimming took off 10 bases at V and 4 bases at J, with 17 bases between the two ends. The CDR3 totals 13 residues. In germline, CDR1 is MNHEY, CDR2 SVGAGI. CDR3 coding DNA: TGTGCCACCCTCGGGACAAGTCTTTACGAGCAGTACTTC. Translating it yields CATLGTSLYEQYF.

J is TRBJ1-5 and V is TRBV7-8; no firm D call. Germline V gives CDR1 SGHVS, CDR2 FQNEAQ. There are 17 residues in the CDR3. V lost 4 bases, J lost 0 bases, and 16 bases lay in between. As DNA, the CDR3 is TGTGCCAGCAGCTCGTTGGGGAGTTTTATTAGCAATCAGCCCCAGCATTTT. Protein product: CASSSLGSFISNQPQHF.